This T cell receptor beta chain was obtained from a study of blood T cells in healthy people across ages (dated by TCRdb to the mid-2010s). Broadly, across the study: Template switching captured roughly one uniquely barcoded TCR beta cDNA molecule per two T cells in model experiments. The donors were divided into four age groups: young (average approximately 17 years), middle-aged (approximately 41), aged (roughly 66) and long-lived (82). To avoid experimental bias, donors of different ages were distributed randomly across sequencing lanes. Two additional independent replicas of 1 million unique cDNA reads from the same blood draw were analyzed for two donors (one aged 18 to 30 and one aged 80 or older). The study measured age-related changes in TCR beta repertoire diversity using deep sequencing normalized with unique cDNA molecular identifiers. Points the paper makes about the study in general: A strong correlation was found between observed TCR beta diversity and the percentage of naive T cells measured by flow cytometry. The CMV infection status of donors was not known, potentially confounding age-related changes in expanded clonotypes. Compared with the aged group, more naive CD4+ T cells, fewer expanded clones and increased TCR diversity were shown by the long-lived group, suggesting age selection. As age increased, observed TCR beta diversity per million T cells dropped in a roughly linear way, and a significant reduction was already evident by age 40. Since profiling was done on bulk unsorted PBMCs, naive and antigen-experienced compartments could not be conclusively compared. Estimates of total diversity based on one million sequenced T cells were regarded as lower bounds and as underestimates.

Libraries were made using 5' RACE. TCRdb lists the instrument as Illumina HiSeq 2500. A second about 7 to 11 cycle PCR used a sample-barcoded 5' primer and a J-beta primer mix. A template-switch 5' adaptor carrying 12 random nucleotides introduced a unique molecular identifier onto each TCR beta cDNA molecule. Each sample yielded at least 2.5 million CDR3-containing paired-end reads. The Mint cDNA synthesis kit, primed by a TRBC-specific oligonucleotide, was used to synthesize first-strand cDNA from all RNA. Following uracil-DNA glycosylase treatment, a first 18-cycle PCR with universal primers M1SS and BC2_uni_R was performed on all cDNA. On the study's bioinformatics: For normalization, 1 million high-quality reads, each with a distinct molecular identifier, were randomly selected from each sample. Instead of being binned into consensus sequences, reads that shared molecular identifiers were thrown out. CDR3 identification, clonotype clustering and error correction used MiTCR with a Q25 quality threshold and the strictest error-elimination algorithm. A nonparametric unseen species model with Euler transformation was used to estimate lower-bound total TCR beta diversity. In-frame beta chains were kept once TCRdb had trimmed the public reads at Q25 with fastp and called clones with MiXCR. Entries are consolidated by CDR3 protein sequence, retaining the most common genes and DNA. These V and J calls derive from TCRdb rather than the authors' analysis. In this sample the table shows 550,000 to 750,000 distinct CDR3 sequences, over 20% of which occur a single time. Roughly 3.4% of the sample is in the top ten clones.

The germline V gene provides CDR1 MDHEN and CDR2 SYDVKM. The CDR3 runs 15 residues from the cysteine to the phenylalanine. Of all the DNA, just the CDR3 is kept, 45 bases in frame from base 1. Relative to germline, V is 4 bases shorter and J is 0 bases shorter, with 10 bases between their ends. In regard to this clonotype: The target of this receptor is not known. A clone one base away is much larger, so this may be a read error.

The approximately 41 donors, aged about 6 to 90 years, were systemically healthy Caucasian individuals from Russia. Approximately 10 milliliters of peripheral blood were collected from each donor into EDTA-treated Vacutainer tubes. Ficoll-Paque density-gradient centrifugation was used to isolate PBMCs, with at least 7 million obtained per sample. Trizol reagent was used to extract total RNA from the PBMCs, yielding at least 5.5 micrograms per sample. The percentages of naive CD45RAhigh/CD27high T cells were determined by flow cytometry on a PBMC aliquot from every donor. The sequence derives from a man between 70 and 80 years old in good health. The chain is assembled from TRBV28 and TRBJ2-1; TRBD1 could be the D gene, as 6 bases match. Sequenced input: blood. The DNA reads as follows: TGTGCCAGCAGTTCCCGGACAGCCTCCTACAATGAGCAGTTCTTC. It translates as CASSSRTASYNEQFF.